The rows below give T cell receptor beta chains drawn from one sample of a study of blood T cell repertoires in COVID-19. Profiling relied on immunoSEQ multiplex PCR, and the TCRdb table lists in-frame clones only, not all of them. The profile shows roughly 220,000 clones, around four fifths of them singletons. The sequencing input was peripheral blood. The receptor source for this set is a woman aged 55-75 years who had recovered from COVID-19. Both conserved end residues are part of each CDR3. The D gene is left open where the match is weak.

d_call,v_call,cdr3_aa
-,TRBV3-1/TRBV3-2,CASRPESAVQETQYF
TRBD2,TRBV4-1,CASSQLLAGASYEQYF
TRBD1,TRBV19,CASSMTGNYGYTF
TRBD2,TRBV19,CASSPAGDLYEQYF
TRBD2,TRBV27,CASSTREGRGQYF
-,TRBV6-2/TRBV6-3,CASSYSTRSGTEAFF
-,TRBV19,CASSGGETQYF
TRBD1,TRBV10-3,CAISDPRDRATTAGNTIYF
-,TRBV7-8,CASSLGANNYGYTF
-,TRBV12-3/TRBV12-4,CASSLRYNEQFF
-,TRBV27,CASSFGPRYEQYF
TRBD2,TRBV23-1,CASSQPGTSGGFYTGELFF
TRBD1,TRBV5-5,CASSPSGGDEQFF
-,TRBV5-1,CASSLVGRSNYGYTF
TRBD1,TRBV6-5,CASSSTGEGQPQHF
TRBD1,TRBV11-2,CASSRARGRHTEAFF
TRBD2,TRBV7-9,CASSLGAGGYNEQFF
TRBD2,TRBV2,CASSASGGKETQYF
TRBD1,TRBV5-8,CASRQPGQGADYGYTF
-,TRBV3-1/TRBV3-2,CASSQVAGAAAGYTF
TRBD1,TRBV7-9,CASSFEQGAGGYTF
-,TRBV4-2,CASSRGRLAKNIQYF
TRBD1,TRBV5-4,CASSLADQGQGAYQPQHF
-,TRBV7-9,CASIDTGELFF
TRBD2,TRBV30,CAWSVRTSGFTPFYNEQFF
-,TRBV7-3,CASSKSTSGYGYTF
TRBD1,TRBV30,CAWRRQGISNYGYTF